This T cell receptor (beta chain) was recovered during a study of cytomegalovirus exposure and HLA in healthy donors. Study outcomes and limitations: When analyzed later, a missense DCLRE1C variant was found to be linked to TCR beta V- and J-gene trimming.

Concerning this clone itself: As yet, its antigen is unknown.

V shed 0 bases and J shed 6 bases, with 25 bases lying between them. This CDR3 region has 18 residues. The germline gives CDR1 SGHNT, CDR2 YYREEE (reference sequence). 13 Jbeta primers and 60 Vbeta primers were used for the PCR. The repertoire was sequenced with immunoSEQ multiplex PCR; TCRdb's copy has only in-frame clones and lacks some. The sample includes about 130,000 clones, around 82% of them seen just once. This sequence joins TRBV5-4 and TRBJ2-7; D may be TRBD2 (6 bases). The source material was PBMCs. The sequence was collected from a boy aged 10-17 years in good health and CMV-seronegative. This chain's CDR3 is CASSLVFGSAGEGLEQYF. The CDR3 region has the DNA TGTGCCAGCAGCTTGGTCTTCGGCTCAGCGGGCGAGGGCCTCGAGCAGTACTTC.